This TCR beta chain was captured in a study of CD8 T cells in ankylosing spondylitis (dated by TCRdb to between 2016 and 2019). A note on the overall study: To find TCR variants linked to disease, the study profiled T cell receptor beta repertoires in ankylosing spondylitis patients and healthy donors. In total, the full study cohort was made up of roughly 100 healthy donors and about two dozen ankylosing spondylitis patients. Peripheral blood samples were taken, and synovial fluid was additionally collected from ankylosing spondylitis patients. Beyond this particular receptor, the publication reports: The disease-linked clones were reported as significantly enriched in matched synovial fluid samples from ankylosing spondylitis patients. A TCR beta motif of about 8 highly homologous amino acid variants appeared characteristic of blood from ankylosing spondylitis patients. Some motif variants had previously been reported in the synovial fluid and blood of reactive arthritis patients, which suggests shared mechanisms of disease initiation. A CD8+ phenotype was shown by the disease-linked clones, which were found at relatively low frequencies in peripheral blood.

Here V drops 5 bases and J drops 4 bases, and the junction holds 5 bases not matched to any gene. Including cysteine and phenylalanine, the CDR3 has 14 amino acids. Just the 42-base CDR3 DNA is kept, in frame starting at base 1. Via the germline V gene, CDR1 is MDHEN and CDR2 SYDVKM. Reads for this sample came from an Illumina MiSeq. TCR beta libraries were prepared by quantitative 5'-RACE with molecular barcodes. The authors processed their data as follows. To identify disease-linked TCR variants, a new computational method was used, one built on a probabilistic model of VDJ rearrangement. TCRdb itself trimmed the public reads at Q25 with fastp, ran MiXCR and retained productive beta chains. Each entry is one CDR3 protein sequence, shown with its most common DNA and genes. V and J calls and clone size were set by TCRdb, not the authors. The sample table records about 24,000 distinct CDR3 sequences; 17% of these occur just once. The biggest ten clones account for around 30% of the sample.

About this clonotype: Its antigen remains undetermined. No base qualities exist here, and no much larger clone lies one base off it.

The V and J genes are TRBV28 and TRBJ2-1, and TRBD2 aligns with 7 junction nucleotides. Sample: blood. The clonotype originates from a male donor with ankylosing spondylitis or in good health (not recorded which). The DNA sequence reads TGTGCCAGCAGTCTAACCGGGGGGTACAATGAGCAGTTCTTC. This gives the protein CASSLTGGYNEQFF.